This T cell receptor (beta chain) was found in a study of blood T cell repertoires in COVID-19. This clone came up once. Across 20 to 25 US areas, participants ranged in age from about 18 to 90 years. Cohort assignment relied on participant-reported clinical history. Within 2 weeks before study entry, exposed participants met a COVID-19 case. Libraries were prepared by immunoSEQ multiplex PCR; TCRdb keeps only in-frame clonotypes and omits some of them. In the table there are approximately 220,000 clones, 86% of which are singletons. The sequencing input was PBMCs or T cells enriched from blood (not recorded which). This receptor was taken from a woman under 40 who had been exposed to COVID-19.

The CDR3 region has the DNA TGTGCCAGTAGTGTCTCCAGGTGGAACACTGAAGCTTTCTTT. Encoded protein: CASSVSRWNTEAFF. The chain is built from TRBV19 and TRBJ1-1; D uncertain. The CDR3 consists of 14 residues. Germline CDR1 is LNHDA and CDR2 is SQIVND (reference sequence). Trimming pared 5 bases from V and 1 base from J, leaving 11 bases between. The full variable domain, completed using reference TRBV19 and TRBJ1-1, is DGGITQSPKYLFRKEGQNVTLSCEQNLNHDAMYWYRQDPGQGLRLIYYSQIVNDFQKGDIAEGYSVSREKKESFPLTVTSAQKNPTAFYLCASSVSRWNTEAFFGQGTRLTVV.